A selection of T cell receptor beta chains follows, all from one sample in a study of control samples from healthy donors and cancer patients. Sequencing was performed with immunoSEQ multiplex PCR; in TCRdb, only in-frame clones are kept and a portion is missing. The sample records roughly 89,000 clones, roughly 91% being singletons. Sequenced sample: blood. These receptors all come from a man aged 45-65 years in good health. Each CDR3 is given with its conserved first and last residue. Fields, in order: V gene, CDR3 protein.

v_call: TRBV9; cdr3_aa: CASSVGGGREAFF
v_call: TRBV2; cdr3_aa: CASSKGLQETQYF
v_call: TRBV30; cdr3_aa: CAWSLQGYSPLHF
v_call: TRBV19; cdr3_aa: CASSLVGRNTEAFF
v_call: TRBV18; cdr3_aa: CASSIQGVNTEAFF
v_call: TRBV10-2; cdr3_aa: CASSEQANTEAFF
v_call: TRBV2; cdr3_aa: CASSGRAGGLNEQFF
v_call: TRBV7-2; cdr3_aa: CASSLGYSFSGNTIYF
v_call: TRBV5-8; cdr3_aa: CASTDGGNNQPQHF
v_call: TRBV6-2/TRBV6-3; cdr3_aa: CASSYVSGGGNQPQHF
v_call: TRBV18; cdr3_aa: CASSPMNPRSGETQYF
v_call: TRBV4-3; cdr3_aa: CASSQGRAWAAEAFF
v_call: TRBV5-1; cdr3_aa: CASSQAWANTEAFF
v_call: TRBV3-1/TRBV3-2; cdr3_aa: CASSQAQISTDTQYF
v_call: TRBV2; cdr3_aa: CASSEALGYTF
v_call: TRBV6-1; cdr3_aa: CASSESPEFGELFF
v_call: TRBV11-2; cdr3_aa: CASSLKMNTEAFF
v_call: TRBV24-1; cdr3_aa: CATSDFNGRLNEQFF
v_call: TRBV19; cdr3_aa: CASSRDGGSYEQYF
v_call: TRBV2; cdr3_aa: CASQGAGNSNQPQHF
v_call: TRBV2; cdr3_aa: CASRPREGGEKLFF
v_call: TRBV30; cdr3_aa: CAWSGMTGETQYF
v_call: TRBV9; cdr3_aa: CASSVAEGPIYEQYF
v_call: TRBV6-5; cdr3_aa: CASVEDRGSQHF
v_call: TRBV20-1; cdr3_aa: CSASSTGKETQYF
v_call: TRBV3-1/TRBV3-2; cdr3_aa: CASSQAGAEAFF
v_call: TRBV12-3/TRBV12-4; cdr3_aa: CASSWGQTVKLFF
v_call: TRBV5-6; cdr3_aa: CASSLEGFSPLHF
v_call: TRBV30; cdr3_aa: CAWSERARAFF
v_call: TRBV19; cdr3_aa: CASSFYGELNTEAFF
v_call: TRBV2; cdr3_aa: CASRETGEGSPLHF